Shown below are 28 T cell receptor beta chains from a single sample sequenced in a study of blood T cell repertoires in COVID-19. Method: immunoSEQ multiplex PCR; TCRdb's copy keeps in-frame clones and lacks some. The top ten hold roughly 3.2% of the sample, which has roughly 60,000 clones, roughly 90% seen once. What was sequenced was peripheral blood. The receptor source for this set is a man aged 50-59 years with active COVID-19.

CDR3 DNA: TGTGCCAGCAGCCGCGGAGATGACTACGAGCAGTACTTC. Translated, it gives CASSRGDDYEQYF. The V gene is TRBV6-5, the J gene TRBJ2-7; D unclear. The CDR3 is made up of 13 amino acids. Germline CDR1 MNHEY, CDR2 SVGAGI. V lost 6 bases and J 3 bases, leaving 12 bases between the germline ends.

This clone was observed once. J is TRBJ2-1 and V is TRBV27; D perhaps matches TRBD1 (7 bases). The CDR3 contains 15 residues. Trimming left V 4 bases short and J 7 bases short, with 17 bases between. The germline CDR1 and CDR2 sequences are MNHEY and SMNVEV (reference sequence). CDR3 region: CASSYRRGRGNEQFF. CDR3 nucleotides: TGTGCCAGCAGTTATAGGAGGGGGCGAGGAAATGAGCAGTTCTTC.

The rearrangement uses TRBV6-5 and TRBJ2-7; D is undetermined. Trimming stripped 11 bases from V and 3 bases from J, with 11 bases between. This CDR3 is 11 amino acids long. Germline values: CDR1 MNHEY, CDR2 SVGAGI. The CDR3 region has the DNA TGTGCCGCCGCCTACCTCTACGAGCAGTACTTC. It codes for CAAAYLYEQYF.

CDR3: CASSQGGRETQYF. CDR3 DNA: TGTGCCAGCAGCCAGGGGGGGCGAGAGACCCAGTACTTC. The chain has TRBV14 and TRBJ2-5, with TRBD2 as a possible D gene (7 bases). The CDR3 is 13 residues long. V dropped 3 bases and J dropped 4 bases, with 9 bases sitting between them. From germline, CDR1 is SGHDN and CDR2 FVKESK. The full variable domain, with the rest looked up from reference TRBV14 and TRBJ2-5, is EAGVTQFPSHSVIEKGQTVTLRCDPISGHDNLYWYRRVMGKEIKFLLHFVKESKQDESGMPNNRFLAERTGGTYSTLKVQPAELEDSGVYFCASSQGGRETQYFGPGTRLLVL.

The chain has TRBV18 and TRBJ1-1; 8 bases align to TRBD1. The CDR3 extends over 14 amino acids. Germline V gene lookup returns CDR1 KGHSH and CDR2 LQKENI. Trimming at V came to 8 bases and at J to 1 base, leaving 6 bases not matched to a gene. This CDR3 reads CASLQGGRNTEAFF. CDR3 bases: TGTGCCAGCCTACAGGGGGGCAGGAACACTGAAGCTTTCTTT.

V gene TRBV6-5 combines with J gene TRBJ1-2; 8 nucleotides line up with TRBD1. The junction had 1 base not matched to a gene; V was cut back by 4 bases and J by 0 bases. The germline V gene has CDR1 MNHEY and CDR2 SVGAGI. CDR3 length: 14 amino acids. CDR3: CASSSDRANYGYTF. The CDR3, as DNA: TGTGCCAGCAGTTCGGACAGGGCTAACTATGGCTACACCTTC.

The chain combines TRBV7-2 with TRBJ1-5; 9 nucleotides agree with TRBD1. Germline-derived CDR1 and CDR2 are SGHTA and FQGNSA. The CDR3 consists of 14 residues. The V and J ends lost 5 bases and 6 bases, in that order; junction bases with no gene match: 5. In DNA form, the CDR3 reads TGTGCCAGCAGCGCCGGGACAGGGCGTCAGCCCCAGCATTTT. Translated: CASSAGTGRQPQHF.

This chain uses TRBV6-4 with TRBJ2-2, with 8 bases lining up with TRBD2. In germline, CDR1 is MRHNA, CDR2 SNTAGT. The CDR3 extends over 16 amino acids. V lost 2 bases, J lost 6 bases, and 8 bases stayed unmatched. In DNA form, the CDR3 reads TGTGCCAGCAGTGACGCGGCCGGGGGGGGCCCCGGGGAGCTGTTTTTT. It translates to CASSDAAGGGPGELFF.

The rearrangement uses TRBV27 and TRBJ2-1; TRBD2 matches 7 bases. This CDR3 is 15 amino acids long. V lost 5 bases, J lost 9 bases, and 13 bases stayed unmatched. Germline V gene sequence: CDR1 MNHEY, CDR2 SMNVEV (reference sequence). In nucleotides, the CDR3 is TGTGCCAGCAGTCCTATAGGGCTAGCGGTGCCTGAGCAGTTCTTC. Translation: CASSPIGLAVPEQFF.

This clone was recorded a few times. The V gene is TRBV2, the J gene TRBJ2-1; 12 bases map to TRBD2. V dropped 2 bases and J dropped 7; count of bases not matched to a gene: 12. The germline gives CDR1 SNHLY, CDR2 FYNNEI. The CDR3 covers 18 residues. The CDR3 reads CASSEMGLAGLRGNEQFF. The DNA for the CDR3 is TGTGCCAGCAGTGAAATGGGACTAGCGGGCCTCCGGGGGAATGAGCAGTTCTTC.

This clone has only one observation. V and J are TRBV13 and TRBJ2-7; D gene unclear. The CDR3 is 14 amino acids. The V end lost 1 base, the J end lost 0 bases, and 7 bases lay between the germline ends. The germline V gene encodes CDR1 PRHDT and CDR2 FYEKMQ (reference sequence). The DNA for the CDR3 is TGTGCCAGCAGCTTAGACTATAGCTCCTACGAGCAGTACTTC. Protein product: CASSLDYSSYEQYF.

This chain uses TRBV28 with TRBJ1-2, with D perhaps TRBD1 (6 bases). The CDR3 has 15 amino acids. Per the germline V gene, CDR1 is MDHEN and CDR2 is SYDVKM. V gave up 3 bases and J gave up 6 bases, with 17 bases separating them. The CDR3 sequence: CASSLSSWGQNGYTF. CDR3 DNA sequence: TGTGCCAGCAGTTTGAGCTCGTGGGGACAAAATGGCTACACCTTC.

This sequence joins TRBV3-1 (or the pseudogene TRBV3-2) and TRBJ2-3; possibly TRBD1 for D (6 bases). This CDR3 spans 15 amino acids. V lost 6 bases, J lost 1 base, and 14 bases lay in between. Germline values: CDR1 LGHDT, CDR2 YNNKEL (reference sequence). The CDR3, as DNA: TGTGCCAGCAGACCTGAGGGGGATGGCACAGATACGCAGTATTTT. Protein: CASRPEGDGTDTQYF.

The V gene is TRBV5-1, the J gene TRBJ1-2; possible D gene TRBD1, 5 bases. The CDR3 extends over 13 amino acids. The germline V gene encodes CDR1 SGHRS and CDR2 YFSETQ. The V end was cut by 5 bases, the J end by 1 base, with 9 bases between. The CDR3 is CASRLDSNYGYTF. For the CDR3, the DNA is TGCGCCAGCAGGCTCGACAGTAACTATGGCTACACCTTC.

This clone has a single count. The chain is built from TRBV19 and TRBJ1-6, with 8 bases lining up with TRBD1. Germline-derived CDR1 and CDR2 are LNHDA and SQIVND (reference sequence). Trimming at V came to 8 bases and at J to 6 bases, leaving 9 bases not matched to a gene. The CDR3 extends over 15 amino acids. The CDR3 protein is CASHLGTGTNSPLHF. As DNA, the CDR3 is TGTGCCAGTCACTTGGGGACAGGAACTAATTCACCCCTCCACTTT.

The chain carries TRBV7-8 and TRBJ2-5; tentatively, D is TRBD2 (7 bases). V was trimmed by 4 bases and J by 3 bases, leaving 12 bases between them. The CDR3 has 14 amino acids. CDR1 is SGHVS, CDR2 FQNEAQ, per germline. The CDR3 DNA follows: TGTGCCAGCAGCTATAGGGGGGGCGAAGAGACCCAGTACTTC. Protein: CASSYRGGEETQYF.

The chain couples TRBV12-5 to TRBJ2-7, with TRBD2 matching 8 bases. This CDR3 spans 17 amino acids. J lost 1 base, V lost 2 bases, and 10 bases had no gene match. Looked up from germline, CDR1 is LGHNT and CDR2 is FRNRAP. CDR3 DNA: TGTGCTAGTGGTTTGAACCCCCTTAGCGGGGAATCCTACGAGCAGTACTTC. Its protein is CASGLNPLSGESYEQYF. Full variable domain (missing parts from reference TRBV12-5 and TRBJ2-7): DARVTQTPRHKVTEMGQEVTMRCQPILGHNTVFWYRQTMMQGLELLAYFRNRAPLDDSGMPKDRFSAEMPDATLATLKIQPSEPRDSAVYFCASGLNPLSGESYEQYFGPGTRLTVT.

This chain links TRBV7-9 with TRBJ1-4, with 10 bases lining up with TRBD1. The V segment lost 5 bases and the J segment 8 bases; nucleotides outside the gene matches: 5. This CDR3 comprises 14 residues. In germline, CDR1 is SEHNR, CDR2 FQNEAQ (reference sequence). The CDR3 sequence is CASSRQGAREKLFF. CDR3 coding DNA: TGTGCCAGCAGCCGACAGGGGGCGCGGGAAAAACTGTTTTTT.

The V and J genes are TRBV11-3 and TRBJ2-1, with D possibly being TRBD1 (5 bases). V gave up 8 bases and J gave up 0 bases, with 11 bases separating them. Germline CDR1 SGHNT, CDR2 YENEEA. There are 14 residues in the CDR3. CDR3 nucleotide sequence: TGTGCCAGCGGTCAGGGAAGCTCCTACAATGAGCAGTTCTTC. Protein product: CASGQGSSYNEQFF. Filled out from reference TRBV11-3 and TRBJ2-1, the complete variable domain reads EAGVVQSPRYKIIEKKQPVAFWCNPISGHNTLYWYLQNLGQGPELLIRYENEEAVDDSQLPKDRFSAERLKGVDSTLKIQPAELGDSAVYLCASGQGSSYNEQFFGPGTRLTVL.

CDR3 amino acids: CAHTDLINNEQFF. As DNA, the CDR3 is TGTGCCCACACCGATTTAATAAACAATGAGCAGTTCTTC. V is TRBV11-2 and J is TRBJ2-1, with D uncertain. The V end was cut by 11 bases, the J end by 5 bases, with 16 bases between. Germline assignment: CDR1 SGHAT and CDR2 FQNNGV. The CDR3 contains 13 residues.

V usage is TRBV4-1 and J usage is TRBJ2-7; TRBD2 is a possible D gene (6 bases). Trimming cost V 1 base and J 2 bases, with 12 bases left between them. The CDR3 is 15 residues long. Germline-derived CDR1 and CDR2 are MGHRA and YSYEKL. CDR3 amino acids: CASSQVGGKPYEQYF. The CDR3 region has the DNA TGCGCCAGCAGCCAAGTGGGGGGAAAACCCTACGAGCAGTACTTC.

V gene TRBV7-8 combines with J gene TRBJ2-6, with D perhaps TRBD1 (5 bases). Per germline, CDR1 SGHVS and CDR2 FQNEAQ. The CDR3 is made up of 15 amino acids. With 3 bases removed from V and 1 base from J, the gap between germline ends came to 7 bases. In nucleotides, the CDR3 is TGTGCCAGCAGCTTCCAGGGTTCTGGGGCCAACGTCCTGACTTTC. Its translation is CASSFQGSGANVLTF.

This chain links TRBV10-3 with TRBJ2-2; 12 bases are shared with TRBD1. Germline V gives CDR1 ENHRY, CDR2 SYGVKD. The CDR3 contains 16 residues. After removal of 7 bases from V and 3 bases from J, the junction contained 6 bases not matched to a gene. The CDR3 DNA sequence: TGTGCCATCAACGCGGGACAGGGGGCGGACACCGGGGAGCTGTTTTTT. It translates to CAINAGQGADTGELFF.

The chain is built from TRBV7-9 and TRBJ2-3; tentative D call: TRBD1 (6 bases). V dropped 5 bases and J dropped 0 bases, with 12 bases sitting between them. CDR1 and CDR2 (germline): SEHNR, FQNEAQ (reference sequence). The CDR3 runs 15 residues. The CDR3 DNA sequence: TGTGCCAGCAGCGGAGTAGGGGGAAGCACAGATACGCAGTATTTT. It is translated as CASSGVGGSTDTQYF.

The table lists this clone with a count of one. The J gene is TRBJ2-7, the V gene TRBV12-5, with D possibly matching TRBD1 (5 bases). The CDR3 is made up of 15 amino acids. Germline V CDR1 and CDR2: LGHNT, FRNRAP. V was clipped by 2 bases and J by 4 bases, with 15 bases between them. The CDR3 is CASGLPTGSLYEQYF. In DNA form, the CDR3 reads TGTGCTAGTGGTTTGCCCACAGGTTCCCTATACGAGCAGTACTTC. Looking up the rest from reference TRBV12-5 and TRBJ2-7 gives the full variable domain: DARVTQTPRHKVTEMGQEVTMRCQPILGHNTVFWYRQTMMQGLELLAYFRNRAPLDDSGMPKDRFSAEMPDATLATLKIQPSEPRDSAVYFCASGLPTGSLYEQYFGPGTRLTVT.

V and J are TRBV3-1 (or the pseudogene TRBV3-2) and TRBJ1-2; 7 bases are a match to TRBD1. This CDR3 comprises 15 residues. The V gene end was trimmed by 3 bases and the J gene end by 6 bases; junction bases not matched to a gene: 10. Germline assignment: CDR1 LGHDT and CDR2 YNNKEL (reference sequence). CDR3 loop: CASSQGQSGLHGYTF. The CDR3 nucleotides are TGTGCCAGCAGCCAGGGACAGAGTGGGCTCCATGGCTACACCTTC.

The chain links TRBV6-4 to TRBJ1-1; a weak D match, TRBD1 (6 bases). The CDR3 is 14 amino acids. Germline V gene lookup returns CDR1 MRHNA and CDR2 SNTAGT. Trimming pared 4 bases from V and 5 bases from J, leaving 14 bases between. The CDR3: CASSAVGRGTEAFF. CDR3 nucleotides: TGTGCCAGCAGTGCCGTAGGCAGGGGAACTGAAGCTTTCTTT.

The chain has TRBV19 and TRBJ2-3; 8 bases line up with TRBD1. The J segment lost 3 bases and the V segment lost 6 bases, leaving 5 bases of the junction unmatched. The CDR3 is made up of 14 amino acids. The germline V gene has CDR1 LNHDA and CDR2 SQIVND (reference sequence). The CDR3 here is CASRRTGRTDTQYF. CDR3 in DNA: TGTGCCAGTAGAAGGACAGGGAGAACAGATACGCAGTATTTT.